One sample yielded the 17 T cell receptor beta chains listed below, sequenced in a study of cytomegalovirus exposure and HLA in healthy donors. Data came from immunoSEQ multiplex PCR; TCRdb stores just in-frame clones and leaves some out. The sample records 86,000 or so clones, 90% to 97% being singletons. The sample consisted of PBMCs. The receptor set was obtained from a man between 18 and 35 years old in good health and CMV-seropositive.

J is TRBJ2-3 and V is TRBV6-1; D gene uncertain. In germline, CDR1 is MNHNS, CDR2 SASEGT. Trimming pared 6 bases from V and 6 bases from J, leaving 7 bases between. The CDR3 contains 11 residues. The CDR3 spells CASSNGDTQYF. DNA for the CDR3: TGTGCCAGCAGCAACGGGGATACGCAGTATTTT.

This chain links TRBV5-1 with TRBJ2-2, with TRBD1 matching 8 bases. In germline, CDR1 is SGHRS, CDR2 YFSETQ. This CDR3 region has 15 residues. V gave up 3 bases and J gave up 1 base; unmatched junction bases: 2. The CDR3 nucleotides are TGCGCCAGCAGCTCGACAGGGGTGAACACCGGGGAGCTGTTTTTT. This gives the protein CASSSTGVNTGELFF.

This rearrangement joins TRBV7-9 to TRBJ2-1; 10 bases are a match to TRBD2. The length of the CDR3 is 15 residues. V lost 4 bases, J lost 7 bases, and 7 bases stayed unmatched. Germline V gene lookup returns CDR1 SEHNR and CDR2 FQNEAQ (reference sequence). This CDR3 reads CASSSSGRSKNEQFF. CDR3 bases: TGTGCCAGCAGCTCTAGCGGGAGAAGCAAAAATGAGCAGTTCTTC.

This clone has just a few counts. This chain joins TRBV6-1 and TRBJ2-5, with TRBD2 matching 8 bases. This CDR3 comprises 16 residues. Germline V gene data show CDR1 as MNHNS and CDR2 as SASEGT. Trimming took 3 bases from V and 3 from J; bases not matched to a gene: 9. The CDR3 region is CASSEPFSGAKETQYF. The DNA for the CDR3 is TGTGCCAGCAGTGAGCCCTTTAGCGGGGCAAAAGAGACCCAGTACTTC.

The CDR3 nucleotides are TGTGCCGGCGAGAAGGGGCCCATGTCCTACGAGCAGTACTTC. Translation: CAGEKGPMSYEQYF. This rearrangement joins TRBV21-1 to TRBJ2-7; whether TRBD1, the table's D call, matches the DNA was not checked. TRBV21-1 is tagged as a pseudogene. This CDR3 region has 14 residues.

The chain joins TRBV6-5 to TRBJ1-3, with 9 bases matching TRBD1. Germline V gives CDR1 MNHEY, CDR2 SVGAGI. The CDR3 length is 14 residues. V was clipped by 6 bases and J by 3 bases; unmatched bases: 3. The CDR3 sequence: CASRHRGLGNTIYF. Here the CDR3 DNA reads TGTGCCAGCAGGCACAGGGGGCTTGGAAACACCATATATTTT.

This chain links TRBV5-4 with TRBJ2-5; TRBD1 is a possible D gene (5 bases). From germline, CDR1 is SGHNT and CDR2 YYREEE (reference sequence). The CDR3 is 13 amino acids. V shed 4 bases and J shed 9 bases, with 16 bases lying between them. The CDR3 DNA sequence: TGTGCCAGCAGCCTCCAGCAGGGTGAGGCCCAGTACTTC. It codes for CASSLQQGEAQYF. Based on the CDR3 plus reference TRBV5-4 and TRBJ2-5, the full variable domain is ETGVTQSPTHLIKTRGQQVTLRCSSQSGHNTVSWYQQALGQGPQFIFQYYREEENGRGNFPPRFSGLQFPNYSSELNVNALELDDSALYLCASSLQQGEAQYFGPGTRLLVL.

This chain connects TRBV7-9 to TRBJ2-1; the match to TRBD2 covers 9 bases. Per the germline V gene, CDR1 is SEHNR and CDR2 is FQNEAQ (reference sequence). The CDR3 totals 15 residues. J lost 7 bases, V lost 3 bases, and 7 bases had no gene match. The CDR3 loop is CASSFIGSGRNEQFF. The CDR3 coding sequence is TGTGCCAGCAGCTTTATTGGTAGCGGGAGAAATGAGCAGTTCTTC.

This clone was found once. This chain links TRBV10-3 with TRBJ1-3, with 7 bases fitting TRBD1. Germline loops: CDR1 ENHRY, CDR2 SYGVKD. The CDR3 has 17 amino acids. Germline trimming cut 10 bases from V and 2 bases from J; bases unmatched to any gene: 17. CDR3 nucleotide sequence: TGTGCCACCTTTAAAAACAGGGGTCCCAGTGCTGGAAACACCATATATTTT. Its protein product is CATFKNRGPSAGNTIYF.

The chain recombines TRBV4-1 with TRBJ1-6, with D unresolved. The V gene lost 0 bases and the J gene lost 7 bases, with 7 bases spanning the gap. There are 14 residues in the CDR3. Per the germline V gene, CDR1 is MGHRA and CDR2 is YSYEKL. The CDR3 DNA sequence: TGCGCCAGCAGCCAAGACCCAGGAAATTCACCCCTCCACTTT. Protein: CASSQDPGNSPLHF.

V and J are TRBV5-1 and TRBJ2-4; TRBD1 is a possible D gene (5 bases). The V end lost 2 bases, the J end lost 9 bases, and 15 bases lay between the germline ends. Per the germline V gene, CDR1 is SGHRS and CDR2 is YFSETQ. This CDR3 has 14 amino acids. CDR3 coding DNA: TGCGCCAGCAGCTTCCACCAGGGAAACGGCATTCAGTACTTC. Amino acids: CASSFHQGNGIQYF.

The chain has TRBV5-4 and TRBJ1-1; D perhaps matches TRBD1 (6 bases). Germline loops: CDR1 SGHNT, CDR2 YYREEE (reference sequence). This CDR3 is 17 amino acids long. Trimming took 4 bases from V and 1 from J, leaving 20 bases between them. Here the CDR3 DNA reads TGTGCCAGCAGCCAACCTCTAGGGGGGGCAGGGAACACTGAAGCTTTCTTT. Its translation is CASSQPLGGAGNTEAFF. The full variable domain, its missing parts supplied by reference TRBV5-4 and TRBJ1-1, is ETGVTQSPTHLIKTRGQQVTLRCSSQSGHNTVSWYQQALGQGPQFIFQYYREEENGRGNFPPRFSGLQFPNYSSELNVNALELDDSALYLCASSQPLGGAGNTEAFFGQGTRLTVV.

The chain joins TRBV30 to TRBJ1-2; D not certain. The germline V gene has CDR1 GTSNPN and CDR2 SVGIG (reference sequence). The V end lost 0 bases, the J end lost 4 bases, and 9 bases lay between the germline ends. CDR3 size: 13 residues. This CDR3 is CAWSVLTVYGYTF. As DNA, the CDR3 is TGTGCCTGGAGTGTACTCACGGTCTATGGCTACACCTTC. Looking up the rest from reference TRBV30 and TRBJ1-2 gives the full variable domain: SQTIHQWPATLVQPVGSPLSLECTVEGTSNPNLYWYRQAAGRGLQLLFYSVGIGQISSEVPQNLSASRPQDRQFILSSKKLLLSDSGFYLCAWSVLTVYGYTFGSGTRLTVV.

The chain combines TRBV6-5 with TRBJ2-5; no reliable D call. Trimming left V 2 bases short and J 1 base short, with 11 bases between. Germline V CDR1 and CDR2: MNHEY, SVGAGI. This CDR3 is 15 amino acids long. The CDR3 loop is CASSYGAASQETQYF. The CDR3 nucleotides read TGTGCCAGCAGTTACGGCGCGGCTAGCCAAGAGACCCAGTACTTC.

The chain recombines TRBV5-1 with TRBJ2-1, with TRBD1 matching 8 bases. This CDR3 contains 12 residues. CDR1 and CDR2 (germline): SGHRS, YFSETQ. With V trimmed by 4 bases and J by 10 bases, 4 bases remained unmatched. The CDR3 nucleotides are TGCGCCAGCAGCGGACAGGGAGGAGAGCAGTTCTTC. Protein sequence: CASSGQGGEQFF.

This sequence joins TRBV7-9 and TRBJ2-2; 8 bases match TRBD1. CDR1 SEHNR and CDR2 FQNEAQ come from the germline V gene (reference sequence). Germline trimming cut 4 bases from V and 3 bases from J; bases unmatched to any gene: 7. This CDR3 contains 16 residues. CDR3 bases: TGTGCCAGCAGCTCGCCTGGACAGGGCTACACCGGGGAGCTGTTTTTT. The encoded protein is CASSSPGQGYTGELFF. Together with reference TRBV7-9 and TRBJ2-2, the CDR3 gives the full variable domain: DTGVSQNPRHKITKRGQNVTFRCDPISEHNRLYWYRQTLGQGPEFLTYFQNEAQLEKSRLLSDRFSAERPKGSFSTLEIQRTEQGDSAMYLCASSSPGQGYTGELFFGEGSRLTVL.

The V gene is TRBV30, the J gene TRBJ1-2, with a possible D match to TRBD1 (6 bases). V lost 8 bases to trimming and J lost 7 bases, with 11 bases between them. This CDR3 comprises 10 residues. Germline V gene lookup returns CDR1 GTSNPN and CDR2 SVGIG (reference sequence). CDR3 DNA sequence: TGTGCCGGGGGCCTCTCTGGCTACACCTTC. Amino acid sequence: CAGGLSGYTF.